Below, 13 T cell receptor beta chains from the same sample are listed, as sequenced in a study of T cell responses to AZD1222 COVID-19 vaccine (dated by TCRdb to the early 2020s). The sample's time point, from its label and the paper: baseline before first vaccination. Library preparation was by the immunoSEQ multiplex PCR assay. Sourced from immuneACCESS, this table was stored by TCRdb with only in-frame sequences that have V and J called. A share of the clones is absent; for the studies checked, an unresolved V gene accounts for under half, and the remainder has no known explanation. The sample has about 150,000 clones on record, around nine tenths of them singletons. The ten largest account for about 2.8% of the sample. This specimen was peripheral blood, taken on day 0 of AZD1222 vaccination. Every receptor here comes from an adult in good health.

This clone was seen only once. The rearrangement uses TRBV6-5 and TRBJ2-5; 7 nucleotides agree with TRBD1. Per the germline V gene, CDR1 is MNHEY and CDR2 is SVGAGI. J was trimmed by 5 bases and V by 5 bases; bases with no gene match: 11. This CDR3 comprises 15 residues. CDR3 DNA sequence: TGTGCCAGCAGTAACACAGGGGTCTCCGGGGAGACCCAGTACTTC. This codes for CASSNTGVSGETQYF.

The chain couples TRBV30 to TRBJ1-3, with D possibly being TRBD1 (5 bases). Trimming took 3 bases from V and 0 from J, leaving 15 bases between them. This CDR3 has 16 amino acids. Germline V gives CDR1 GTSNPN, CDR2 SVGIG (reference sequence). For the CDR3, the DNA is TGTGCCTGGAGCCTAAGACAGTCTTACTCTGGAAACACCATATATTTT. Translating gives CAWSLRQSYSGNTIYF.

The chain employs TRBV9 and TRBJ2-3; the D call may be TRBD1 or TRBD2 (6 bases each). The CDR3 runs 16 residues. In germline, CDR1 is SGDLS, CDR2 YYNGEE. V lost 4 bases and J lost 3, with 18 bases in between. CDR3 protein: CASSPGGRAATDTQYF. The CDR3 coding sequence is TGTGCCAGCAGCCCCGGGGGCAGGGCAGCGACAGATACGCAGTATTTT.

The rearrangement uses TRBV9 and TRBJ1-5, with unresolved D. This CDR3 has 13 amino acids. Germline CDR1 is SGDLS and CDR2 is YYNGEE. The germline V and J ends were trimmed by 3 bases and 4 bases, with 8 bases remaining between them. In nucleotides, the CDR3 is TGTGCCAGCAGCGAGGGTGGGAATCAGCCCCAGCATTTT. Amino acids: CASSEGGNQPQHF. Full variable domain (rest looked up from reference TRBV9 and TRBJ1-5): DSGVTQTPKHLITATGQRVTLRCSPRSGDLSVYWYQQSLDQGLQFLIQYYNGEERAKGNILERFSAQQFPDLHSELNLSSLELGDSALYFCASSEGGNQPQHFGDGTRLSIL.

The J gene is TRBJ2-1, the V gene TRBV5-5; 9 bases are a match to TRBD1. Germline loops: CDR1 SGHKS, CDR2 YYEKEE (reference sequence). The junction had 5 bases not matched to a gene; V was cut back by 4 bases and J by 0 bases. The CDR3 covers 16 residues. CDR3 in DNA: TGTGCCAGCAGCCGGGACAGGGCGAGCTCCTACAATGAGCAGTTCTTC. Translated: CASSRDRASSYNEQFF.

The chain is built from TRBV30 and TRBJ1-2; D call uncertain. CDR1 is GTSNPN, CDR2 SVGIG, per germline (reference sequence). The length of the CDR3 is 14 residues. V was shortened by 0 bases and J by 3 bases, with 11 bases between the two germline ends. DNA of the CDR3: TGTGCCTGGAGTGTAGATCCGAAGGACTATGGCTACACCTTC. Translated, it gives CAWSVDPKDYGYTF. Full variable domain (missing parts from reference TRBV30 and TRBJ1-2): SQTIHQWPATLVQPVGSPLSLECTVEGTSNPNLYWYRQAAGRGLQLLFYSVGIGQISSEVPQNLSASRPQDRQFILSSKKLLLSDSGFYLCAWSVDPKDYGYTFGSGTRLTVV.

The CDR3: CSAQLGGEQYF. DNA for the CDR3: TGCAGCGCTCAGCTAGGGGGCGAGCAGTACTTC. The chain is built from TRBV29-1 and TRBJ2-7, with a possible D match to TRBD1 (6 bases). The CDR3 is 11 amino acids. The V gene lost 7 bases and the J gene lost 6 bases, with 13 bases spanning the gap. CDR1 is SQVTM, CDR2 ANQGSEA, per germline.

The chain recombines TRBV6-5 with TRBJ2-7; D is ambiguous. CDR1 and CDR2 (germline): MNHEY, SVGAGI. The CDR3 extends over 11 amino acids. Trimming stripped 8 bases from V and 4 bases from J, with 9 bases between. CDR3 coding DNA: TGTGCCAGCGCTTCTGGGTACGAGCAGTACTTC. Encoded protein: CASASGYEQYF.

Regarding this clone: At one boundary the junction diverges from the germline segment, which might be a read error. This sequence joins TRBV4-3 and TRBJ1-4; the match to TRBD1 covers 8 bases. The germline V gene has CDR1 LGHNA and CDR2 YSLEER. The CDR3 totals 14 residues. The DNA of the CDR3 is TGCGCCAGCAGCCCATCAGGGGGCAATGGAAAACTGTTTTTT. Translated, it gives CASSPSGGNGKLFF.

This chain joins TRBV11-2 and TRBJ2-7; TRBD1 is a possible D gene (6 bases). The CDR3 is 16 amino acids. CDR1 is SGHAT and CDR2 is FQNNGV in the germline V gene. V was clipped by 1 base and J by 5 bases, with 18 bases between them. CDR3 nucleotides: TGTGCCAGCAGCTTAGGGGGGTCCTACAGGGACCACGAGCAGTACTTC. It codes for CASSLGGSYRDHEQYF.

The chain carries TRBV4-1 and TRBJ2-1; the match to TRBD1 covers 7 bases. CDR1 and CDR2 (germline): MGHRA, YSYEKL. The CDR3 totals 14 residues. The ends lost 5 bases at V and 10 bases at J; junction bases unmatched: 11. The CDR3 spells CASSSHRGRREQFF. The DNA for the CDR3 is TGCGCCAGCAGCTCCCACAGGGGACGGAGGGAGCAGTTCTTC.

This rearrangement joins TRBV9 to TRBJ1-1, with D possibly being TRBD1 (5 bases). The V end was cut by 4 bases, the J end by 3 bases, with 10 bases between. The CDR3 sequence is 13 residues long. The germline V gene encodes CDR1 SGDLS and CDR2 YYNGEE. CDR3 nucleotide sequence: TGTGCCAGCAGCATCGACAGCTACACTGAAGCTTTCTTT. This codes for CASSIDSYTEAFF.

This chain connects TRBV7-2 to TRBJ1-1; a weak D match, TRBD1 (5 bases). The CDR3 extends over 18 amino acids. Between the trimmed V and J ends, which lost 2 bases and 4 bases, there was a span of 23 bases. Per germline, CDR1 SGHTA and CDR2 FQGNSA. This chain's CDR3 is CASSLSRWGLGQGTEAFF. The CDR3, as DNA: TGTGCCAGCAGCTTATCTCGATGGGGATTAGGGCAGGGCACTGAAGCTTTCTTT.